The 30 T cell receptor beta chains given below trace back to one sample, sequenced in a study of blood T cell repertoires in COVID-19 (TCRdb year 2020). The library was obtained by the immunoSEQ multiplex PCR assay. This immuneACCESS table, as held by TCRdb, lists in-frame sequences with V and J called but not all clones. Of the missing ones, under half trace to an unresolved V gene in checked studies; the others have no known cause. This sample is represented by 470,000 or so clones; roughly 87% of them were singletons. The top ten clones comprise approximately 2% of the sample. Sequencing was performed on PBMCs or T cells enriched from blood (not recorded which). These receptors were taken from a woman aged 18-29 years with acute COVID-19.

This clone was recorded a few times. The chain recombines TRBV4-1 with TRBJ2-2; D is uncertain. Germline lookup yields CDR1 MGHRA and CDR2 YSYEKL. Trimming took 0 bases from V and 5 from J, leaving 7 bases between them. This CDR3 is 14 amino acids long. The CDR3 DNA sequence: TGCGCCAGCAGCCAAGATTGGCTGACCGGGGAGCTGTTTTTT. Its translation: CASSQDWLTGELFF.

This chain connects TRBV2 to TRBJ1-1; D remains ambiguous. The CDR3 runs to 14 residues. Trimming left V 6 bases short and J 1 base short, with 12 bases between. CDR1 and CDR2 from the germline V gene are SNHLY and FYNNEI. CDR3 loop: CASSPGRANTEAFF. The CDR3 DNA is TGTGCCAGCAGCCCCGGGCGGGCGAACACTGAAGCTTTCTTT. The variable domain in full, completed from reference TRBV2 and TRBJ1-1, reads EPEVTQTPSHQVTQMGQEVILRCVPISNHLYFYWYRQILGQKVEFLVSFYNNEISEKSEIFDDQFSVERPDGSNFTLKIRSTKLEDSAMYFCASSPGRANTEAFFGQGTRLTVV.

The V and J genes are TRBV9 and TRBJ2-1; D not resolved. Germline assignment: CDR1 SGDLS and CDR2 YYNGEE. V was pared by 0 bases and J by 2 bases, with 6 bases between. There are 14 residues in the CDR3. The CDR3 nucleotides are TGTGCCAGCAGCGTAGACCAGGCCTACAATGAGCAGTTCTTC. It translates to CASSVDQAYNEQFF. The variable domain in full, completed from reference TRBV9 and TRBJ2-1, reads DSGVTQTPKHLITATGQRVTLRCSPRSGDLSVYWYQQSLDQGLQFLIQYYNGEERAKGNILERFSAQQFPDLHSELNLSSLELGDSALYFCASSVDQAYNEQFFGPGTRLTVL.

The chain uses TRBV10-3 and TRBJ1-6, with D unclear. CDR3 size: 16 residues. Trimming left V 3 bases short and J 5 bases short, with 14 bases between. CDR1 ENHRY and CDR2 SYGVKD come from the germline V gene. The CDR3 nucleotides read TGTGCCATCAGTGAAAGGAGAGGGAGTAATAATTCACCCCTCCACTTT. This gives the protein CAISERRGSNNSPLHF.

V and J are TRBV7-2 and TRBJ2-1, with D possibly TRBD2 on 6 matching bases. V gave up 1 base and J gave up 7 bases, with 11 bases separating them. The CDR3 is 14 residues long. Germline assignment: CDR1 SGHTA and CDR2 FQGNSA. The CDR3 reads CASSLDTSWNEQFF. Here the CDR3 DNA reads TGTGCCAGCAGCTTAGATACTAGCTGGAATGAGCAGTTCTTC.

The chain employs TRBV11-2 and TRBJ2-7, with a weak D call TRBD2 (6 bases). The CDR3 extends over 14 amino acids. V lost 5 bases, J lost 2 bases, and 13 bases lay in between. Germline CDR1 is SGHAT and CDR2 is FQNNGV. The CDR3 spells CASSPGGYPYEQYF. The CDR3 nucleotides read TGTGCCAGCAGCCCCGGGGGATATCCCTACGAGCAGTACTTC.

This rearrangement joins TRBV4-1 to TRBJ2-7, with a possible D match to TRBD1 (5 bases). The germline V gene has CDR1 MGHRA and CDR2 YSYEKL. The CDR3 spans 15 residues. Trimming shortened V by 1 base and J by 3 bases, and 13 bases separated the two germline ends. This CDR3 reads CASSQARARSYEQYF. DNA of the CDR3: TGCGCCAGCAGCCAAGCCAGGGCGCGGAGCTACGAGCAGTACTTC.

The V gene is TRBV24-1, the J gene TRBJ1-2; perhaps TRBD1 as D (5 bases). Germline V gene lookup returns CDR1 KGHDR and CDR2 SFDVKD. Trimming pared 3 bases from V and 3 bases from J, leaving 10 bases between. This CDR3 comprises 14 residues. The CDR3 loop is CATSDRGGDYGYTF. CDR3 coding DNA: TGTGCCACCAGTGATCGGGGGGGGGACTATGGCTACACCTTC.

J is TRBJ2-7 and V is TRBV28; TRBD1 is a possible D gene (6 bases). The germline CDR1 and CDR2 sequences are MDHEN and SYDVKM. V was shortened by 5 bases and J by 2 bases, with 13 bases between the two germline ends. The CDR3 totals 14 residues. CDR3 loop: CASSPGQITYEQYF. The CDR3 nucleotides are TGTGCCAGCAGTCCGGGACAAATTACCTACGAGCAGTACTTC.

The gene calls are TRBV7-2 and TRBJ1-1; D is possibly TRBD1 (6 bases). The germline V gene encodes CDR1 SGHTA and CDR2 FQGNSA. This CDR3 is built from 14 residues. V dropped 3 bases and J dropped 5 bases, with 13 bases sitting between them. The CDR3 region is CASSLHRDRTEAFF. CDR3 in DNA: TGTGCCAGCAGCTTGCACAGGGATCGGACTGAAGCTTTCTTT. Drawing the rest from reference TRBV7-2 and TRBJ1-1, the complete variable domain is GAGVSQSPSNKVTEKGKDVELRCDPISGHTALYWYRQSLGQGLEFLIYFQGNSAPDKSGLPSDRFSAERTGGSVSTLTIQRTQQEDSAVYLCASSLHRDRTEAFFGQGTRLTVV.

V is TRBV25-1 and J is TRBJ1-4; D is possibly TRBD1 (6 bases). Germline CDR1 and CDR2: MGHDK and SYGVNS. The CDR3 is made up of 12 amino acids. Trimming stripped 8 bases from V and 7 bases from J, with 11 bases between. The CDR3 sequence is CASYRVGEKLFF. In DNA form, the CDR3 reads TGTGCCAGCTACAGGGTGGGTGAAAAACTGTTTTTT.

This chain's CDR3 is CASTGPSTDTQYF. DNA for the CDR3: TGTGCCAGCACGGGTCCTAGCACAGATACGCAGTATTTT. V usage is TRBV28 and J usage is TRBJ2-3; no firm D call. The CDR3 consists of 13 residues. The V gene's germline CDR1 is MDHEN and CDR2 SYDVKM. V dropped 7 bases and J dropped 0 bases, with 8 bases sitting between them.

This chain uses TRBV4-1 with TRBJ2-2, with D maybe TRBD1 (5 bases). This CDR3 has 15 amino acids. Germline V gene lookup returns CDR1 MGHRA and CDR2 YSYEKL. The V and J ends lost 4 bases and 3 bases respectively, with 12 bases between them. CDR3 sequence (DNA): TGCGCCAGCAGCCGAGACCGCAGGGACACCGGGGAGCTGTTTTTT. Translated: CASSRDRRDTGELFF.

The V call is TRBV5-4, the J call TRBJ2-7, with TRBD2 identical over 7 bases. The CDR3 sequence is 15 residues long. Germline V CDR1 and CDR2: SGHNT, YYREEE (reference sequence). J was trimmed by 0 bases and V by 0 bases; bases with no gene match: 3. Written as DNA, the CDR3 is TGTGCCAGCAGCTTGGGGGGCGGGAGCTCCTACGAGCAGTACTTC. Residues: CASSLGGGSSYEQYF.

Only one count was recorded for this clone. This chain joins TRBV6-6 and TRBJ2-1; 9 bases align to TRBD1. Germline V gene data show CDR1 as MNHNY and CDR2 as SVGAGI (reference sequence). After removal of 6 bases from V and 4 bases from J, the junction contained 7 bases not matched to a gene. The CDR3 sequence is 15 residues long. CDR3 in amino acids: CASSPPGQGYNEQFF. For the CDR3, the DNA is TGTGCCAGCAGCCCCCCGGGACAGGGATACAATGAGCAGTTCTTC.

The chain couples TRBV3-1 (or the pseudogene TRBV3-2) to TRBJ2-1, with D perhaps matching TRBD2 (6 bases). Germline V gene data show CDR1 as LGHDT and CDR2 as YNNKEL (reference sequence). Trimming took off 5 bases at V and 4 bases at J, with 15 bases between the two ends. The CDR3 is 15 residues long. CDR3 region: CASSIRETAYNEQFF. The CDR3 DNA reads TGTGCCAGCAGCATCCGGGAGACCGCTTACAATGAGCAGTTCTTC.

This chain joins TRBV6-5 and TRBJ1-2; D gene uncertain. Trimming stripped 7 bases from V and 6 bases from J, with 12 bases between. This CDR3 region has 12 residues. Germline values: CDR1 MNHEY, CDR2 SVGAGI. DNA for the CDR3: TGTGCCAGCACGCAGACACAAGATGGCTACACCTTC. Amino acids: CASTQTQDGYTF.

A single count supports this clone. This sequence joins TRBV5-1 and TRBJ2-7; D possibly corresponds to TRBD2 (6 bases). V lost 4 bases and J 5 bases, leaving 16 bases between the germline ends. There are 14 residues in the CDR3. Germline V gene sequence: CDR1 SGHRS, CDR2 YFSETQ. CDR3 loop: CASSVRTASDEQYF. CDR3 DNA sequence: TGCGCCAGCAGCGTAAGGACCGCTAGCGACGAGCAGTACTTC.

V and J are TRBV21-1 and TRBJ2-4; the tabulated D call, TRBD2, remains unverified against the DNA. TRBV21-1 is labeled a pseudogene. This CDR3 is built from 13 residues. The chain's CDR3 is CAKRAGPKNIQYF. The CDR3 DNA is TGTGCAAAGCGGGCAGGGCCCAAAAACATTCAGTACTTC.

CDR3 sequence: CASTPGGTGNSPLHF. The CDR3 DNA is TGTGCCAGTACCCCCGGTGGGACAGGAAATTCACCCCTCCACTTT. This rearrangement joins TRBV19 to TRBJ1-6; 8 nucleotides agree with TRBD1. V was clipped by 7 bases and J by 7 bases; unmatched bases: 9. Germline V lookup: CDR1 LNHDA, CDR2 SQIVND (reference sequence). The CDR3 runs 15 residues.

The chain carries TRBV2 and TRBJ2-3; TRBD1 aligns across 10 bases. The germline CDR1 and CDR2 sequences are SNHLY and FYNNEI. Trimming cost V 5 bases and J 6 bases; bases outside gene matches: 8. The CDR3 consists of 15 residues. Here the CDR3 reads CASSQDRGIGDTQYF. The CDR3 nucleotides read TGTGCCAGCAGTCAGGACAGGGGGATTGGCGATACGCAGTATTTT.

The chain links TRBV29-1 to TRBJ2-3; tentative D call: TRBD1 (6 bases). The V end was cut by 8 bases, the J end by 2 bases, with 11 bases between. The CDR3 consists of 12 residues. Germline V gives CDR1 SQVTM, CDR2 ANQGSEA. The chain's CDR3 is CSIHRVTDTQYF. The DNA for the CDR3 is TGCAGCATTCACAGGGTCACAGATACGCAGTATTTT.

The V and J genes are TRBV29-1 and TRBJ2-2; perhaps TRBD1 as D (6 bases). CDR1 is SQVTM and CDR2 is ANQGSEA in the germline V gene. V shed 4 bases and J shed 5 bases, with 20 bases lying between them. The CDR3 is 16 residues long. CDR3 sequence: CSVVWRGRGVTGELFF. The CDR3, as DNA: TGCAGCGTTGTCTGGAGAGGCAGGGGCGTAACCGGGGAGCTGTTTTTT.

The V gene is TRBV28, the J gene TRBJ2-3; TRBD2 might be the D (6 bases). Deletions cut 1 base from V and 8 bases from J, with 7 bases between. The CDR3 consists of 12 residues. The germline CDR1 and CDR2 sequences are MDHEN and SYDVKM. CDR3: CASSLYSGTQYF. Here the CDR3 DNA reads TGTGCCAGCAGTTTATATAGCGGTACGCAGTATTTT.

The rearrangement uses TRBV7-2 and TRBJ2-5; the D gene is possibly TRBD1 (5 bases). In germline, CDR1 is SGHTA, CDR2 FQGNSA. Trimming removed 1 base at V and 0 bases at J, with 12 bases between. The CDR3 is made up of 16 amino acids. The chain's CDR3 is CASSLGQGLDQETQYF. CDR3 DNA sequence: TGTGCCAGCAGCTTAGGGCAGGGCCTGGACCAAGAGACCCAGTACTTC.

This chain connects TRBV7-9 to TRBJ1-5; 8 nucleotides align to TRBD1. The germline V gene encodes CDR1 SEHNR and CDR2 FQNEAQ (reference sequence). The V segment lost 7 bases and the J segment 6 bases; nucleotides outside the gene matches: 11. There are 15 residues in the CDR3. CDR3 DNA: TGTGCCAGCACCCCTGGGACAGGCGGGGCTCAGCCCCAGCATTTT. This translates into CASTPGTGGAQPQHF.

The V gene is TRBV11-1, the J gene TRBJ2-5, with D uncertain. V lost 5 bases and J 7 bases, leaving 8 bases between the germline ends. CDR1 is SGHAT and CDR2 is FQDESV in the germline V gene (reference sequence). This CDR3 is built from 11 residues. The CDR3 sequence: CASSTGGTQYF. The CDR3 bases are TGTGCCAGCAGCACTGGCGGGACCCAGTACTTC.

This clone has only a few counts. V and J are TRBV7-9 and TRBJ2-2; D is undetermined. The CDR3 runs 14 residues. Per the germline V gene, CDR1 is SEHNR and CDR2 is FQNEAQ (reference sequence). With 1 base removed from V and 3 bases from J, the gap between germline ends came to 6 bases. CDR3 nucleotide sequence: TGTGCCAGCAGCTTAGGACGGGACACCGGGGAGCTGTTTTTT. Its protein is CASSLGRDTGELFF.

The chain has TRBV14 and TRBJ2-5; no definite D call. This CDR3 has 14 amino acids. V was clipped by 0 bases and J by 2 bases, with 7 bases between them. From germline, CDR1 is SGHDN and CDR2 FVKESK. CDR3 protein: CASSQENRQETQYF. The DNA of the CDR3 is TGTGCCAGCAGCCAAGAGAATAGACAAGAGACCCAGTACTTC.

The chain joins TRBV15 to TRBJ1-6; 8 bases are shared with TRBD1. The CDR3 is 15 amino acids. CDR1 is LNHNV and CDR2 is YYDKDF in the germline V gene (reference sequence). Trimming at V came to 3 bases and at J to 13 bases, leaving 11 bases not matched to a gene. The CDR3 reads CATSSTGGNSFPLHF. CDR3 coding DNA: TGTGCCACCAGCAGTACAGGGGGGAATAGTTTTCCCCTCCACTTT.